The subject of this entry is one T cell receptor (beta chain). Its specificity is unknown. In the same sample, other DNA sequences code for this CDR3. This CDR3 has 13 amino acids. Germline V CDR1 and CDR2: SGDLS, YYNGEE. Trimming stripped 0 bases from V and 7 bases from J, with 8 bases between. Following RNA extraction, reverse transcription yielded cDNA that acted as the sequencing template. Profiled with immunoSEQ multiplex PCR; TCRdb holds only in-frame clones, not every one. This sample carries 180,000 or so clones, roughly 46% of them seen once, and the ten largest clones take around 9.1%. This entry belongs to a study of CD8+ T cells in alopecia areata. Across the whole study: Twice a day, 5 to 10 mg of oral tofacitinib was administered to treated patients. For treated patients, severity scores reflected the percentage of scalp area affected.

General observations from the study: In patients, TCRs were shared less clearly than in mice, and HLA may possibly be involved.

The treatment denotes: oral pan-JAK inhibitor, 5-10 mg twice daily. The receptor comes from a human donor with alopecia areata. The sequencing here drew on CD8+ T cells sorted from blood, taken at roughly week 53, from a patient treated with tofacitinib. The V and J genes are TRBV9 and TRBJ1-5; D remains ambiguous. The CDR3 protein is CASSVGVAQPQHF. CDR3 in DNA: TGTGCCAGCAGCGTAGGCGTAGCGCAGCCCCAGCATTTT.